These 21 T cell receptor beta chains were all obtained from the same sample, sequenced in a study of regulatory T cells in long-lasting Graves disease. Sequencing libraries for TCR beta were prepared with iRepertoire HTBI primers and Arm-PCR of CDR3 regions. TCRdb redid the calling of the multiplex PCR reads with MiXCR, one entry per CDR3 protein. The table lists hundreds of thousands of distinct CDR3 sequences, over 15% of them singletons. Sample time point: newly diagnosed GD, antithyroid drugs for less than 3 months. TCR sequences were obtained from RNA taken from PBMCs. A further study also used this sample, focusing on T cells in Graves' hyperthyroidism and ophthalmopathy.

The source was peripheral blood mononuclear cells (PBMCs), collected at new diagnosis, from a patient treated with antithyroid drugs. The receptors stem from a man in his forties or fifties with Graves disease.

This clonotype was picked up many times. The chain combines TRBV7-2 with TRBJ1-6, with D tentatively TRBD1 (5 bases). The CDR3 contains 15 residues. Between the trimmed V and J ends, which lost 3 bases and 7 bases, there was a span of 13 bases. Germline CDR1 and CDR2: SGHTA and FQGNSA. The CDR3 reads CASSLSAGGNSPLHF. The DNA of the CDR3 is TGTGCCAGCAGCTTGTCTGCGGGGGGGAATTCACCCCTCCACTTT.

The chain is built from TRBV30 and TRBJ1-1, with 7 nucleotides matching TRBD1. Germline lookup yields CDR1 GTSNPN and CDR2 SVGIG (reference sequence). The CDR3 runs 11 residues. The trim removed 3 bases at V and 9 bases at J, leaving 4 bases unmatched. For the CDR3, the DNA is TGTGCCTGGAGCGACAGGGTCAAAGCTTTCTTT. Its translation is CAWSDRVKAFF. Together with reference TRBV30 and TRBJ1-1, the CDR3 gives the full variable domain: SQTIHQWPATLVQPVGSPLSLECTVEGTSNPNLYWYRQAAGRGLQLLFYSVGIGQISSEVPQNLSASRPQDRQFILSSKKLLLSDSGFYLCAWSDRVKAFFGQGTRLTVV.

This clonotype was detected only a few times. This chain uses TRBV9 with TRBJ2-3, with a weak D call TRBD1 (6 bases). Trimming shortened V by 4 bases and J by 0 bases, and 15 bases separated the two germline ends. The CDR3 covers 16 residues. CDR1 is SGDLS, CDR2 YYNGEE, per germline. The CDR3 DNA reads as TGTGCCAGCAGCCCCACCGGGACACCTAGCACAGATACGCAGTATTTT. It codes for CASSPTGTPSTDTQYF.

Here the CDR3 reads CASSLHSNYEQYF. CDR3 in DNA: TGTGCCAGCAGTCTCCATTCCAACTACGAGCAGTACTTC. The chain has TRBV11-2 and TRBJ2-7; D remains ambiguous. The germline gives CDR1 SGHAT, CDR2 FQNNGV. The CDR3 length is 13 residues. V dropped 6 bases and J dropped 3 bases, with 12 bases sitting between them. Full variable domain (outside the CDR3, taken from reference TRBV11-2 and TRBJ2-7): EAGVAQSPRYKIIEKRQSVAFWCNPISGHATLYWYQQILGQGPKLLIQFQNNGVVDDSQLPKDRFSAERLKGVDSTLKIQPAKLEDSAVYLCASSLHSNYEQYFGPGTRLTVT.

As to this clonotype: This sequence may be a read error, since a much larger clone differs from it by one base. The chain carries TRBV11-3 and TRBJ1-1; D not certain. Trimming stripped 1 base from V and 10 bases from J, with 13 bases between. Germline V lookup: CDR1 SGHNT, CDR2 YENEEA. This CDR3 is built from 13 residues. The CDR3 is CASSLGSGRTAFF. The CDR3 coding sequence is TGTGCCAGCAGCTTAGGCAGTGGAAGGACAGCTTTCTTT.

The chain couples TRBV2 to TRBJ2-5; TRBD2 agrees at 9 bases. The CDR3 is made up of 14 amino acids. The trim removed 6 bases at V and 11 bases at J, leaving 13 bases unmatched. Germline CDR1 and CDR2: SNHLY and FYNNEI. The CDR3 sequence: CASSESLAGRAQYF. The CDR3 bases are TGTGCCAGCAGCGAGTCTCTAGCGGGGAGGGCTCAGTACTTC.

This chain uses TRBV28 with TRBJ2-3; TRBD1 aligns across 9 bases. Germline CDR1 MDHEN, CDR2 SYDVKM. V was clipped by 6 bases and J by 6 bases; unmatched bases: 10. The CDR3 loop spans 15 amino acids. CDR3 residues: CASSRGTGISDTQYF. The CDR3 DNA follows: TGTGCCAGCAGCCGAGGGACAGGGATATCGGATACGCAGTATTTT.

This chain connects TRBV18 to TRBJ1-1; tentative D call: TRBD1 (5 bases). Trimming stripped 8 bases from V and 4 bases from J, with 17 bases between. The germline V gene has CDR1 KGHSH and CDR2 LQKENI. CDR3 length: 14 residues. This chain's CDR3 is CASLRLGVRTEAFF. The CDR3 DNA sequence: TGTGCCAGCCTCAGACTGGGGGTCCGCACTGAAGCTTTCTTT. The whole variable domain, remainder taken from reference TRBV18 and TRBJ1-1, is NAGVMQNPRHLVRRRGQEARLRCSPMKGHSHVYWYRQLPEEGLKFMVYLQKENIIDESGMPKERFSAEFPKEGPSILRIQQVVRGDSAAYFCASLRLGVRTEAFFGQGTRLTVV.

This clonotype has only one observation. This chain uses TRBV5-1 with TRBJ2-3, with 7 bases identical to TRBD1. This CDR3 region has 16 residues. V trimming: 4 bases; J trimming: 0 bases; junction bases outside the gene matches: 8. The germline V gene has CDR1 SGHRS and CDR2 YFSETQ. CDR3 nucleotide sequence: TGCGCCAGCAGCGCTGGTCTGGGACAGAGCACAGATACGCAGTATTTT. It codes for CASSAGLGQSTDTQYF.

The sample holds a few counts of this clonotype. The CDR3 is CASSTNRDRGLWELSSPLHF. CDR3 nucleotide sequence: TGTGCCAGCAGCACCAACCGGGACAGGGGGCTGTGGGAATTGAGTTCACCCCTCCACTTT. The gene calls are TRBV28 and TRBJ1-6, with 12 nucleotides matching TRBD1. V shed 6 bases, J shed 9 bases, and the junction held 21 bases outside the gene matches. CDR3 length: 20 residues. CDR1 and CDR2 from the germline V gene are MDHEN and SYDVKM.

The gene calls are TRBV20-1 and TRBJ2-3, with D perhaps given as TRBD1 or TRBD2 (5 bases each). V shed 1 base and J shed 2 bases, with 10 bases lying between them. The CDR3 spans 14 residues. Germline V CDR1 and CDR2: DFQATT, SNEGSKA (reference sequence). CDR3 nucleotides: TGCAGTGCTAGAGTTGAGGGGATCACAGATACGCAGTATTTT. It yields the protein CSARVEGITDTQYF.

This clonotype has just a few counts. A far larger clone is off by one base, so a read error is likely. J is TRBJ2-7 and V is TRBV29-1; TRBD1 is a possible D gene (6 bases). The CDR3 contains 13 residues. Germline V gene lookup returns CDR1 SQVTM and CDR2 ANQGSEA. The V and J ends lost 8 bases and 7 bases respectively, with 21 bases between them. The CDR3 DNA is TGCAGCTCCCCCGGGACAAATAACAATGAGCAGTACTTC. It specifies CSSPGTNNNEQYF.

This clonotype was counted ten times or more. The chain uses TRBV14 and TRBJ2-3; perhaps TRBD1 as D (5 bases). The CDR3 length is 16 residues. Germline values: CDR1 SGHDN, CDR2 FVKESK. The germline V and J ends were trimmed by 5 bases and 3 bases, with 18 bases remaining between them. CDR3 residues: CASSFRQPSGTDTQYF. The DNA of the CDR3 is TGTGCCAGCAGCTTCCGACAGCCATCGGGTACAGATACGCAGTATTTT.

This clonotype was detected many times. Here the CDR3 reads CASSNRAANYGYTF. In DNA, the CDR3 is TGTGCCAGCAGCAATAGGGCAGCTAACTATGGCTACACCTTC. J is TRBJ1-2 and V is TRBV28; D ambiguous. Between the trimmed V and J ends, which lost 6 bases and 0 bases, there was a span of 11 bases. The CDR3 spans 14 residues. Germline values: CDR1 MDHEN, CDR2 SYDVKM.

This clonotype was counted at least ten times. The gene calls are TRBV30 and TRBJ2-3; 8 bases are a match to TRBD2. V was pared by 1 base and J by 6 bases, with 0 bases of the junction left unmatched. Germline V lookup: CDR1 GTSNPN, CDR2 SVGIG (reference sequence). The CDR3 runs 12 residues. The CDR3 DNA follows: TGTGCCTGGAGTGCGGGGGGGGATACGCAGTATTTT. This gives the protein CAWSAGGDTQYF.

This clonotype was counted at least ten times. The V and J genes are TRBV3-1 and TRBJ2-4, with 8 bases matching TRBD1. The V and J ends lost 1 base and 6 bases, in that order; junction bases with no gene match: 5. CDR3 length: 15 residues. Germline values: CDR1 LGHDT, CDR2 YNNKEL (reference sequence). DNA of the CDR3: TGTGCCAGCAGCCAAGGTCAGGGGGCTGGAAACATTCAGTACTTC. Amino acids: CASSQGQGAGNIQYF.

This clonotype was recorded at least ten times. This chain joins TRBV28 and TRBJ2-7; no clear D gene. Deletions cut 6 bases from V and 5 bases from J, with 14 bases between. CDR1 is MDHEN, CDR2 SYDVKM, per germline. The CDR3 totals 13 residues. CDR3 sequence: CASSTRAVHEQYF. The CDR3 coding sequence is TGTGCCAGCAGCACCCGGGCGGTACACGAGCAGTACTTC.

This clonotype was counted a few times. This chain uses TRBV6-2 or TRBV6-3 with TRBJ2-3; D possibly uses TRBD1 or TRBD2 (5 bases each). The germline V gene has CDR1 MNHEY and CDR2 SVGEGT. The germline V and J ends were trimmed by 5 bases and 1 base, with 13 bases remaining between them. The CDR3 is made up of 15 amino acids. CDR3 amino acids: CASSDGRGGTDTQYF. In DNA form, the CDR3 reads TGTGCCAGCAGTGACGGTAGGGGAGGCACAGATACGCAGTATTTT.

This clonotype appeared many times. The chain combines TRBV7-8 with TRBJ2-7; 10 bases align to TRBD1. The CDR3 contains 15 residues. Trimming cost V 4 bases and J 0 bases; bases outside gene matches: 3. Germline CDR1 is SGHVS and CDR2 is FQNEAQ. CDR3 loop: CASSSWTGGSYEQYF. DNA of the CDR3: TGTGCCAGCAGCTCTTGGACAGGGGGCTCCTACGAGCAGTACTTC. The whole variable domain, remainder taken from reference TRBV7-8 and TRBJ2-7, is GAGVSQSPRYKVAKRGQDVALRCDPISGHVSLFWYQQALGQGPEFLTYFQNEAQLDKSGLPSDRFFAERPEGSVSTLKIQRTQQEDSAVYLCASSSWTGGSYEQYFGPGTRLTVT.

The J gene is TRBJ2-2, the V gene TRBV4-3; 7 bases line up with TRBD2. Germline-derived CDR1 and CDR2 are LGHNA and YSLEER. V lost 4 bases and J lost 0; bases outside the gene matches: 5. CDR3 length: 16 amino acids. The CDR3 spells CASSPMRGTNTGELFF. Written as DNA, the CDR3 is TGCGCCAGCAGCCCCATGCGGGGGACGAACACCGGGGAGCTGTTTTTT.

This clonotype was recorded a few times. V and J are TRBV5-5 and TRBJ2-3; D possibly matches TRBD1 or TRBD2 (5 bases each). This CDR3 contains 13 residues. V was pared by 1 base and J by 11 bases, with 14 bases between. Germline loops: CDR1 SGHKS, CDR2 YYEKEE (reference sequence). CDR3 nucleotide sequence: TGTGCCAGCAGCTTGACGACAAGGGGAGTGCAGTATTTT. Translation: CASSLTTRGVQYF.